This T cell receptor (beta chain) emerged from a study of response to subunit inactivated influenza vaccine. Findings and caveats of the study: That few new T cells are recruited by each seasonal influenza vaccination was the authors' suggestion.

TCRdb recomputed calls from the RT-PCR reads with MiXCR, one row per CDR3 protein. The sample shows more than 550,000 distinct CDR3 sequences, about 11% of them seen only once. The germline V gene encodes CDR1 SGHKS and CDR2 YYEKEE (reference sequence). The J segment lost 2 bases and the V segment lost 0 bases, leaving 4 bases of the junction unmatched. This CDR3 region has 16 residues. In regard to this clonotype: As yet, its antigen is unknown.

The receptor was isolated from a man between 50 and 59 years old who received an inactivated influenza vaccine. The input for sequencing was PBMCs from blood, taken on the day of vaccination. This chain joins TRBV5-5 and TRBJ2-2; 7 bases are a match to TRBD1. The CDR3 region is CASSLETGFNTGELFF. In DNA form, the CDR3 reads TGTGCCAGCAGCTTGGAGACAGGGTTCAACACCGGGGAGCTGTTTTTT.